One and the same sample provided the 4 T cell receptor beta chains below, sequenced in a study of early stage breast cancer tumors. Libraries were prepared by immunoSEQ multiplex PCR; TCRdb keeps only in-frame clonotypes and omits some of them. The table records about 21,000 clones, more than 75% of them present only once. The specimen sequenced was blood. The source is a person between 55 and 69 years old with breast cancer.

This chain uses TRBV6-5 with TRBJ1-2; 9 nucleotides agree with TRBD1. The CDR3 contains 14 residues. The V and J ends lost 4 bases and 4 bases, in that order; junction bases with no gene match: 4. The V gene's germline CDR1 is MNHEY and CDR2 SVGAGI. CDR3 loop: CASSSPGQGYGYTF. CDR3 nucleotides: TGTGCCAGCAGTTCACCGGGACAGGGCTATGGCTACACCTTC.

The rearrangement joins TRBV7-6 to TRBJ1-1; 9 bases fit TRBD1. V trimming: 4 bases; J trimming: 1 base; junction bases outside the gene matches: 1. CDR1 and CDR2 from the germline V gene are SGHVS and FNYEAQ. The CDR3 sequence is 14 residues long. The chain's CDR3 is CASSWGQGNTEAFF. DNA of the CDR3: TGTGCCAGCAGCTGGGGACAGGGGAACACTGAAGCTTTCTTT.

This rearrangement joins TRBV6-1 to TRBJ1-5, with unresolved D. The CDR3 sequence is 15 residues long. The germline V gene has CDR1 MNHNS and CDR2 SASEGT. Trimming removed 8 bases from V and 0 bases from J, with 14 bases in between. The CDR3 DNA follows: TGTGCCAGCCTGTTAGGGCCGTCTAGCAATCAGCCCCAGCATTTT. It specifies CASLLGPSSNQPQHF.

The chain is built from TRBV19 and TRBJ2-7; D unresolved. The CDR3 has 16 residues. CDR1 is LNHDA and CDR2 is SQIVND in the germline V gene (reference sequence). V was trimmed by 5 bases and J by 0 bases, leaving 17 bases between them. CDR3 protein: CASSWSVRHSSYEQYF. As DNA, the CDR3 is TGTGCCAGTAGTTGGTCTGTAAGGCATAGCTCCTACGAGCAGTACTTC.